What follows are 11 T cell receptor beta chains derived from one specimen sequenced in a study of blood T cell repertoires in COVID-19. Here immunoSEQ multiplex PCR was the method, and the copy in TCRdb shows in-frame clones only, minus some. The sample yields a few hundred thousand clones, roughly 90% seen once. The sequencing sample was made of peripheral blood. These receptors came from a woman aged 40 to 55 who had recovered from COVID-19.

The V and J genes are TRBV7-9 and TRBJ2-6; maybe TRBD2 (6 bases). The CDR3 consists of 18 residues. In germline, CDR1 is SEHNR, CDR2 FQNEAQ (reference sequence). Trimming shortened V by 5 bases and J by 4 bases, and 21 bases separated the two germline ends. CDR3 protein: CASSPLGVWGRGANVLTF. Here the CDR3 DNA reads TGTGCCAGCAGCCCCCTAGGGGTTTGGGGGAGGGGGGCCAACGTCCTGACTTTC.

The chain recombines TRBV7-2 with TRBJ2-1, with 8 positions matching TRBD2. From germline, CDR1 is SGHTA and CDR2 FQGNSA. The CDR3 covers 15 residues. V gave up 3 bases and J gave up 12 bases; unmatched junction bases: 13. CDR3 sequence (DNA): TGTGCCAGCAGCTTCGGGTCGGGAGAGGCGGGAGGGCAGTTCTTC. Its protein is CASSFGSGEAGGQFF.

J is TRBJ2-2 and V is TRBV4-2, with 9 nucleotides matching TRBD1. From germline, CDR1 is LGHNA and CDR2 YNFKEQ. CDR3 size: 21 residues. V lost 4 bases and J lost 6; bases outside the gene matches: 24. This CDR3 is CASSPIRGQTQPGQGSGELFF. CDR3 nucleotides: TGTGCCAGCAGCCCTATCCGGGGGCAGACTCAGCCGGGACAGGGATCCGGGGAGCTGTTTTTT.

This chain links TRBV28 with TRBJ1-2; D is uncertain. The CDR3 spans 14 residues. Trimming pared 1 base from V and 5 bases from J, leaving 11 bases between. Germline V gives CDR1 MDHEN, CDR2 SYDVKM. CDR3 sequence (DNA): TGTGCCAGCAGTTTATCCGGGATAGGGTATGGCTACACCTTC. It encodes CASSLSGIGYGYTF.

The J gene is TRBJ2-3, the V gene TRBV5-1, with a weak D call TRBD1 (5 bases). CDR1 SGHRS and CDR2 YFSETQ come from the germline V gene. The CDR3 length is 14 residues. The ends were cut back, 6 bases at V and 2 bases at J, with 13 bases in the middle. The CDR3: CASTSAGPTDTQYF. The CDR3 DNA reads as TGCGCCAGCACGTCGGCAGGGCCCACAGATACGCAGTATTTT.

The chain links TRBV7-2 to TRBJ1-6; perhaps TRBD1 as D (6 bases). V gave up 5 bases and J gave up 9 bases, with 14 bases separating them. The CDR3 is made up of 14 amino acids. Germline CDR1 SGHTA, CDR2 FQGNSA. CDR3 protein: CASSRDRTVSPLHF. Here the CDR3 DNA reads TGTGCCAGCAGCCGTGACAGGACTGTTTCACCCCTCCACTTT.

The gene calls are TRBV19 and TRBJ2-2, with 8 bases aligning to TRBD1. Looked up from germline, CDR1 is LNHDA and CDR2 is SQIVND (reference sequence). The CDR3 consists of 14 residues. With V trimmed by 5 bases and J by 7 bases, 6 bases remained unmatched. The CDR3, as DNA: TGTGCCAGTAGTGCTCAGGGGGCAGGCGGGGAGCTGTTTTTT. Residues: CASSAQGAGGELFF.

This chain connects TRBV6-6 to TRBJ2-1; TRBD1 might be the D (6 bases). Germline V gives CDR1 MNHNY, CDR2 SVGAGI (reference sequence). V lost 10 bases and J 1 base, leaving 11 bases between the germline ends. This CDR3 is built from 13 residues. The CDR3 spells CATSQGSYNEQFF. CDR3 nucleotides: TGTGCCACCTCTCAGGGGTCCTACAATGAGCAGTTCTTC.

The chain uses TRBV18 and TRBJ2-7; 7 bases map to TRBD1. With V trimmed by 1 base and J by 0 bases, 6 bases remained unmatched. The germline CDR1 and CDR2 sequences are KGHSH and LQKENI. The CDR3 loop spans 16 amino acids. The DNA of the CDR3 is TGTGCCAGCTCACCACGAGGGGACAGCAGCTCCTACGAGCAGTACTTC. Encoded protein: CASSPRGDSSSYEQYF.

V gene TRBV2 combines with J gene TRBJ2-5; 12 bases match TRBD2. The CDR3 is made up of 15 amino acids. The germline gives CDR1 SNHLY, CDR2 FYNNEI. V shed 2 bases, J shed 5 bases, and the junction held 3 bases outside the gene matches. The CDR3 loop is CASSELAGGHETQYF. Written as DNA, the CDR3 is TGTGCCAGCAGTGAACTAGCGGGAGGGCACGAGACCCAGTACTTC.

The CDR3 bases are TGTGCCACCAGTGAGGGACAGGGGGGCGCGGAGACCCAGTACTTC. It is translated as CATSEGQGGAETQYF. The V gene is TRBV24-1, the J gene TRBJ2-5; the match to TRBD1 covers 11 bases. The length of the CDR3 is 15 residues. The trim removed 4 bases at V and 5 bases at J, leaving 5 bases unmatched. Germline CDR1 and CDR2: KGHDR and SFDVKD.